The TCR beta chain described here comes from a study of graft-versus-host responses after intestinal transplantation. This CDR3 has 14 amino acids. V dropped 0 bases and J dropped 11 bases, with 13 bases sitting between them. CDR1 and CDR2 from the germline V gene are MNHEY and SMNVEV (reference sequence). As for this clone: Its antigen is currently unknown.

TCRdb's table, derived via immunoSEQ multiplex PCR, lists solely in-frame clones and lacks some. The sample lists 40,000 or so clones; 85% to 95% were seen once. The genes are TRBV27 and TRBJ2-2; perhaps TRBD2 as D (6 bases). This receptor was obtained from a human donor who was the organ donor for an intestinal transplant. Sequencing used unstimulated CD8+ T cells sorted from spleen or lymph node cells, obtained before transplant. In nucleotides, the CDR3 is TGTGCCAGCAGTTTATCGCGTCAGGGAGGAGAGCTGTTTTTT. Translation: CASSLSRQGGELFF.